One sample yielded the 23 T cell receptor beta chains listed below, sequenced in a study of blood T cell repertoires in COVID-19. Measured with immunoSEQ multiplex PCR; TCRdb has only the in-frame clones, and not every one. The sample has more than 200,000 clones, 65% to 85% seen once; the top ten hold 8.5% to 10%. The sequenced material came from peripheral blood. The source of these receptors is a man aged 40-50 years with active or convalescent COVID-19.

The rearrangement links TRBV27 to TRBJ1-1; D remains ambiguous. Deletions cut 6 bases from V and 2 bases from J, with 13 bases between. Germline lookup yields CDR1 MNHEY and CDR2 SMNVEV (reference sequence). The CDR3 consists of 14 residues. Here the CDR3 DNA reads TGTGCCAGCAGCCCGCAGGTGACCAACACTGAAGCTTTCTTT. Amino acids: CASSPQVTNTEAFF.

The chain carries TRBV4-2 and TRBJ1-1, with TRBD1 identical over 7 bases. This CDR3 has 14 residues. The germline CDR1 and CDR2 sequences are LGHNA and YNFKEQ. V lost 3 bases to trimming and J lost 5 bases; unmatched junction nucleotides: 6. CDR3 sequence: CASSQSLDRTEAFF. The CDR3 DNA reads as TGTGCCAGCAGCCAGAGTCTGGACAGGACTGAAGCTTTCTTT.

This clone has a single count. The genes are TRBV5-1 and TRBJ2-5, with a weak D call TRBD1 (5 bases). V was trimmed by 0 bases and J by 2 bases, leaving 11 bases between them. The CDR3 extends over 15 amino acids. CDR1 and CDR2 from the germline V gene are SGHRS and YFSETQ. CDR3 region: CASSLEGRIQETQYF. In nucleotides, the CDR3 is TGCGCCAGCAGCTTGGAGGGGCGGATACAAGAGACCCAGTACTTC.

This clone is a singleton in its sample. The V call is TRBV6-5, the J call TRBJ1-2; 7 bases are a match to TRBD1. The CDR3 length is 13 residues. CDR1 and CDR2 from the germline V gene are MNHEY and SVGAGI. V dropped 5 bases and J dropped 8; count of bases not matched to a gene: 8. The CDR3 loop reads CASSLTGMRGYTF. The CDR3 bases are TGTGCCAGCAGTCTGACAGGGATGAGGGGCTACACCTTC.

CDR3 bases: TGTGCCTGGAGTGCCGGGACTAGTCGTGAGCAGTTCTTC. It translates to CAWSAGTSREQFF. The chain combines TRBV30 with TRBJ2-1, with 8 positions matching TRBD2. The trim removed 1 base at V and 9 bases at J, leaving 5 bases unmatched. This CDR3 contains 13 residues. Germline-derived CDR1 and CDR2 are GTSNPN and SVGIG (reference sequence).

The genes are TRBV7-8 and TRBJ1-6; D remains unclear. CDR1 and CDR2 (germline): SGHVS, FQNEAQ. Trimming took 1 base from V and 5 from J, leaving 9 bases between them. The CDR3 consists of 15 residues. The CDR3 loop reads CASSLGLADNSPLHF. Here the CDR3 DNA reads TGTGCCAGCAGCTTAGGGTTGGCCGATAATTCACCCCTCCACTTT.

This clone is a singleton in its sample. The CDR3 spells CASSAGDIPYEQYF. Here the CDR3 DNA reads TGTGCCAGCAGTGCTGGGGACATCCCCTACGAGCAGTACTTC. This chain uses TRBV2 with TRBJ2-7, with a tentative D call TRBD1 (6 bases). The germline V and J ends were trimmed by 4 bases and 2 bases, with 12 bases remaining between them. CDR3 length: 14 amino acids. Germline V lookup: CDR1 SNHLY, CDR2 FYNNEI.

In DNA, the CDR3 is TGTGCCACCAGTGGCCCGACTAGCGGGAGGGCAGGGCGGTCCCAAGAGACCCAGTACTTC. Protein product: CATSGPTSGRAGRSQETQYF. This rearrangement joins TRBV24-1 to TRBJ2-5; TRBD2 aligns across 14 bases. Trimming took 5 bases from V and 1 from J; bases not matched to a gene: 14. Germline V lookup: CDR1 KGHDR, CDR2 SFDVKD. The CDR3 is 20 residues long.

This rearrangement joins TRBV28 to TRBJ1-2; tentative D call: TRBD1 (5 bases). This CDR3 is built from 13 residues. Germline assignment: CDR1 MDHEN and CDR2 SYDVKM. V lost 5 bases, J lost 4 bases, and 11 bases lay in between. The CDR3 loop is CASSHRTAYGYTF. CDR3 in DNA: TGTGCCAGCAGTCACAGGACGGCCTATGGCTACACCTTC.

The chain combines TRBV18 with TRBJ2-7; 11 bases agree with TRBD2. There are 14 residues in the CDR3. The V segment lost 4 bases and the J segment 3 bases; nucleotides outside the gene matches: 2. CDR1 is KGHSH and CDR2 is LQKENI in the germline V gene. CDR3 nucleotide sequence: TGTGCCAGCTCACTTGGGACTAGCGGCTACGAGCAGTACTTC. It is translated as CASSLGTSGYEQYF.

This clone appeared once. V usage is TRBV19 and J usage is TRBJ1-2, with 8 bases aligning to TRBD1. CDR1 and CDR2 (germline): LNHDA, SQIVND (reference sequence). The V gene end was trimmed by 4 bases and the J gene end by 1 base; junction bases not matched to a gene: 5. The CDR3 covers 15 residues. In nucleotides, the CDR3 is TGTGCCAGTAGTAGCCCCAGGGGGCTTAACTATGGCTACACCTTC. Protein: CASSSPRGLNYGYTF. The full variable domain, in which reference TRBV19 and TRBJ1-2 provide the parts outside the CDR3, is DGGITQSPKYLFRKEGQNVTLSCEQNLNHDAMYWYRQDPGQGLRLIYYSQIVNDFQKGDIAEGYSVSREKKESFPLTVTSAQKNPTAFYLCASSSPRGLNYGYTFGSGTRLTVV.

This clone was counted between two and nine times. The rearrangement uses TRBV11-3 and TRBJ2-7; 11 bases map to TRBD1. This CDR3 region has 13 residues. V lost 8 bases to trimming and J lost 5 bases; unmatched junction nucleotides: 5. Germline V gene data show CDR1 as SGHNT and CDR2 as YENEEA. The CDR3 nucleotides read TGTGCCAGCTCAGGACAGGGGGCCCACGAGCAGTACTTC. Translating gives CASSGQGAHEQYF.

J is TRBJ1-2 and V is TRBV5-8; 8 bases line up with TRBD1. Trimming at V came to 4 bases and at J to 2 bases, leaving 10 bases not matched to a gene. The CDR3 runs 16 residues. In germline, CDR1 is SGHTS, CDR2 YDEGEE. The CDR3 coding sequence is TGTGCCAGCAGCCTGTACACGACAGGGGCCAACTATGGCTACACCTTC. Protein sequence: CASSLYTTGANYGYTF. Combining the CDR3 with reference TRBV5-8 and TRBJ1-2 gives the whole variable domain EAGVTQSPTHLIKTRGQQATLRCSPISGHTSVYWYQQALGLGLQFLLWYDEGEERNRGNFPPRFSGRQFPNYSSELNVNALELEDSALYLCASSLYTTGANYGYTFGSGTRLTVV.

This clone showed up just once. The genes are TRBV28 and TRBJ1-1; 9 nucleotides agree with TRBD1. V was clipped by 7 bases and J by 5 bases; unmatched bases: 8. The CDR3 runs to 14 residues. The germline V gene encodes CDR1 MDHEN and CDR2 SYDVKM. For the CDR3, the DNA is TGTGCCAGCACCTCAGGGACAGGGAGTACTGAAGCTTTCTTT. Translating it yields CASTSGTGSTEAFF.

The chain couples TRBV3-1 (or the pseudogene TRBV3-2) to TRBJ2-7; D is undetermined. Germline V gene lookup returns CDR1 LGHDT and CDR2 YNNKEL (reference sequence). This CDR3 comprises 14 residues. V was pared by 0 bases and J by 6 bases, with 12 bases between. In nucleotides, the CDR3 is TGTGCCAGCAGCCAAGATCTTCGACTCTCCGAGCAGTACTTC. Its translation is CASSQDLRLSEQYF.

The chain joins TRBV21-1 to TRBJ1-5; TRBD1, the D gene given by the table, was not confirmed from the DNA. TRBV21-1 is flagged as a pseudogene. The CDR3 has 13 amino acids. DNA for the CDR3: TGTGCCAGGAAGGGTAGGGGCTGTCAGCCCCAGCATTTT. Encoded protein: CARKGRGCQPQHF.

The rearrangement joins TRBV9 to TRBJ2-1; 8 bases match TRBD1. CDR1 and CDR2 (germline): SGDLS, YYNGEE. This CDR3 contains 15 residues. The V and J ends lost 0 bases and 4 bases, in that order; junction bases with no gene match: 3. The CDR3 nucleotides read TGTGCCAGCAGCGTAGCACAGGGGGGATACAATGAGCAGTTCTTC. It yields the protein CASSVAQGGYNEQFF.

This clone was observed a few times. The chain is built from TRBV4-2 and TRBJ1-5; a possible D gene is TRBD1 (5 bases). CDR1 is LGHNA and CDR2 is YNFKEQ in the germline V gene. The CDR3 runs to 15 residues. Trimming took 3 bases from V and 0 from J, leaving 9 bases between them. CDR3 region: CASSHGGDSNQPQHF. CDR3 nucleotide sequence: TGTGCCAGCAGCCATGGAGGGGATAGCAATCAGCCCCAGCATTTT.

The V gene is TRBV6-5, the J gene TRBJ2-2; 8 positions agree with TRBD2. V shed 7 bases, J shed 5 bases, and the junction held 9 bases outside the gene matches. This CDR3 is 15 amino acids long. CDR1 MNHEY and CDR2 SVGAGI come from the germline V gene. As DNA, the CDR3 is TGTGCCAGCAATTCCGGGACTAGAGGTACCGGGGAGCTGTTTTTT. It codes for CASNSGTRGTGELFF.

V is TRBV29-1 and J is TRBJ1-1; possibly TRBD1 for D (5 bases). This CDR3 has 11 amino acids. Looked up from germline, CDR1 is SQVTM and CDR2 is ANQGSEA. V was pared by 3 bases and J by 3 bases, with 5 bases between. Here the CDR3 reads CSVDRDTEAFF. DNA of the CDR3: TGCAGCGTTGACAGGGACACTGAAGCTTTCTTT. Full variable domain (missing parts from reference TRBV29-1 and TRBJ1-1): SAVISQKPSRDICQRGTSLTIQCQVDSQVTMMFWYRQQPGQSLTLIATANQGSEATYESGFVIDKFPISRPNLTFSTLTVSNMSPEDSSIYLCSVDRDTEAFFGQGTRLTVV.

The V call is TRBV10-1, the J call TRBJ2-3, with unresolved D. Germline CDR1 and CDR2: WNHNN and SYGVQD (reference sequence). CDR3 size: 17 residues. The V end lost 3 bases, the J end lost 0 bases, and 16 bases lay between the germline ends. The CDR3 bases are TGCGCCAGCAGTGAATTGGGCTTAGGATCTAGCACAGATACGCAGTATTTT. Its protein product is CASSELGLGSSTDTQYF.

The chain joins TRBV4-2 to TRBJ1-1; 8 nucleotides agree with TRBD1. Unmatched junction bases numbered 7, after V lost 1 base and J lost 3 bases. The germline V gene has CDR1 LGHNA and CDR2 YNFKEQ. The CDR3 is made up of 16 amino acids. CDR3 sequence (DNA): TGTGCCAGCAGCCAAGGAGGGACAGGTTGGGACACTGAAGCTTTCTTT. It is translated as CASSQGGTGWDTEAFF.

J is TRBJ1-3 and V is TRBV9, with D hard to call. In germline, CDR1 is SGDLS, CDR2 YYNGEE. V was trimmed by 2 bases and J by 0 bases, leaving 9 bases between them. The CDR3 extends over 15 amino acids. CDR3 in DNA: TGTGCCAGCAGCGTGAGGGAAAACTCTGGAAACACCATATATTTT. Its translation: CASSVRENSGNTIYF.